This T cell receptor (beta chain) originates from a study of high-grade serous ovarian cancer treatment subgroups. In the study overall: On average, approximately 15,000 reads and roughly 7,700 unique TCR beta rearrangements were obtained per sample. Regarding the study as a whole: Tumors within one patient showed repertoire similarity of roughly 0.1 to 0.8. CDR1 and CDR2 were left unanalyzed; analyses focused on CDR3.

Regarding this clone: Antigen unknown.

The germline gives CDR1 SGHDT, CDR2 YYEEEE. V lost 0 bases and J 0 bases, leaving 7 bases between the germline ends. CDR3 size: 15 residues. The repertoire was sequenced with immunoSEQ multiplex PCR; TCRdb's copy has only in-frame clones and lacks some. The table has nearly 8,000 clones, approximately 72% seen once; the top ten hold more than 5%. Tumor tissue was taken before any definitive surgery or chemotherapy was given. The chain links TRBV5-6 to TRBJ2-1, with D possibly matching TRBD2 (5 bases). The sequencing input was tumor tissue. This TCR was sampled from a human donor with high-grade serous ovarian cancer. The CDR3, as DNA: TGTGCCAGCAGCTTGGAGGAGGCCTCCTACAATGAGCAGTTCTTC. Amino acids: CASSLEEASYNEQFF.